Listed below are T cell receptor beta chains from one sample, sequenced in a study of CD8+CD57+ T cells in acquired aplastic anemia. TCRdb used MiXCR to reprocess the reads, holding one entry per CDR3 protein. The table records a few hundred thousand distinct CDR3 sequences, 65% to 80% of them present only once. The specimen was sorted CD4+, CD8+, or CD8+CD57+ T cells (not recorded which) from PBMCs. All receptors come from a human donor in good health, serving as a control. Both conserved end residues are part of each CDR3. The order of the fields is D gene, V gene, J gene, CDR3 length, clone size, CDR3 protein, CDR3 DNA. A D gene is named only where the DNA matches it firmly. The size entry is marked missing in some rows and otherwise reads once, few, many or a size class.

.	TRBV5-6	TRBJ1-5	13	.	CASSLGRGQPQHF	TGTGCCAGCAGCTTGGGACGAGGGCAGCCCCAGCATTTT
.	TRBV19	TRBJ1-1	13	.	CASSIGPEAEAFF	TGTGCCAGTAGTATAGGTCCCGAAGCTGAAGCTTTCTTT
TRBD2	TRBV15	TRBJ2-5	14	once	CATSREGAGGGQHF	TGTGCCACCAGCAGAGAGGGCGCTGGCGGGGGTCAGCACTTC
.	TRBV2	TRBJ1-2	13	.	CASSEGQGYGYAF	TGTGCCAGCAGTGAGGGTCAGGGCTATGGCTACGCCTTC
TRBD1	TRBV7-2	TRBJ2-7	14	many	CASSSQGGQGIYHF	TGTGCCAGCAGTTCACAGGGGGGACAGGGAATCTATCACTTC
.	TRBV12-3/TRBV12-4	TRBJ1-5	16	.	CASTPSGRRGNEPQHF	TGTGCCAGCACCCCAAGCGGGAGAAGGGGCAATGAGCCCCAGCATTTT
TRBD1	TRBV7-6	TRBJ2-5	11	.	CASSLGDRGFF	TGTGCCAGCAGCTTAGGAGACAGGGGGTTCTTC
.	TRBV5-1	TRBJ1-2	16	few	CASSLLAGQADYGYTF	TGCGCCAGCAGCTTGCTCGCGGGTCAAGCTGACTATGGCTACACCTTC
.	TRBV10-3	TRBJ1-2	15	many	CAISEKRADLYGYTF	TGTGCCATCAGTGAGAAACGGGCGGATCTTTATGGCTACACCTTC
TRBD2	TRBV5-4	TRBJ2-3	15	many	CASSLRGGAGDTQYF	TGTGCCAGCAGCTTGAGGGGAGGGGCTGGAGATACGCAGTATTTT
.	TRBV7-2	TRBJ1-2	15	.	CASSWRTTGSYGYTF	TGTGCCAGCAGCTGGAGAACCACAGGCAGCTATGGCTACACCTTC
TRBD1	TRBV11-3	TRBJ2-1	12	.	CASSLPDRGTFF	TGTGCCAGCAGCTTACCGGACAGGGGGACGTTCTTC
.	TRBV7-3	TRBJ1-4	12	.	CASSLWSEKLFF	TGCGCCAGCAGCTTGTGGAGTGAAAAACTGTTTTTT
.	TRBV12-5	TRBJ1-2	13	many	CASDLDSNYGYTF	TGTGCTAGTGACCTGGACAGTAACTATGGCTACACCTTC
.	TRBV24-1	TRBJ2-1	17	.	CATSDHPTGKVSNEQFF	TGTGCCACCAGTGACCACCCAACAGGGAAGGTTAGCAATGAGCAGTTCTTC
.	TRBV25-1	TRBJ1-2	15	.	CASSEWDNYLYGYTF	TGTGCCAGCAGTGAATGGGACAACTACTTATATGGCTACACCTTC
.	TRBV7-9	TRBJ1-1	14	.	CASSLIQAFDGDTF	TGTGCCAGCAGCTTAATCCAGGCGTTCGACGGCGACACCTTT
.	TRBV9	TRBJ1-3	14	.	CASSATYSKGTQYF	TGTGCCAGCAGCGCGACGTACAGCAAAGGGACCCAGTATTTT
TRBD2	TRBV20-1	TRBJ2-7	13	.	CSARGTSEGEQYF	TGCAGCGCCAGAGGGACTAGCGAAGGCGAGCAGTACTTC
TRBD1	TRBV7-2	TRBJ2-1	15	.	CASSFGTGGPDSSFF	TGTGCCAGCAGCTTTGGGACAGGGGGCCCAGACAGCTCATTCTTC
TRBD2	TRBV7-3	TRBJ2-3	15	.	CASSTSGGETDTQYF	TGTGCCAGCAGCACCAGCGGGGGAGAGACAGATACGCAGTATTTT
.	TRBV25-1	TRBJ1-3	16	.	CASSPGGWGTGNTIYF	TGCGCCAGCAGCCCAGGAGGGTGGGGGACGGGAAACACCATATATTTT
TRBD1	TRBV9	TRBJ1-1	16	.	CASSAPRGGLNTEAFF	TGTGCCAGCAGTGCCCCCAGGGGGGGGCTGAACACTGAAGCTTTCTTT
.	TRBV20-1	TRBJ1-2	15	.	CSASLWGMETYGYTF	TGCAGTGCTAGCCTATGGGGCATGGAGACCTATGGCTACACCTTC
.	TRBV7-2	TRBJ2-5	14	.	CASSLVAAQETQYF	TGTGCCAGCAGCCTCGTAGCGGCACAAGAGACCCAGTACTTC
TRBD1	TRBV19	TRBJ1-6	15	.	CASRWTGESNSPLHF	TGTGCCAGTAGGTGGACAGGGGAATCTAATTCACCCCTCCACTTT
.	TRBV7-2	TRBJ2-5	14	.	CASSSGARPGAQYF	TGTGCCAGCAGCTCAGGTGCACGTCCGGGGGCCCAGTACTTC
.	TRBV29-1	TRBJ2-7	10	.	CSLGAYEQYF	TGCAGCTTAGGCGCCTACGAGCAGTACTTC
TRBD2	TRBV10-2	TRBJ2-1	17	.	CASSSHWLADGYNEQFF	TGCGCCAGCAGTAGTCACTGGCTAGCGGACGGCTACAATGAGCAGTTCTTC
.	TRBV12-3/TRBV12-4	TRBJ2-7	13	.	CASADGAVYEQYF	TGTGCCAGCGCCGACGGGGCCGTCTACGAGCAGTACTTC
.	TRBV20-1	TRBJ1-5	15	once	CSARLGRYSNQPQHF	TGCAGTGCTAGACTTGGGCGGTATAGCAATCAGCCCCAGCATTTT
.	TRBV7-3	TRBJ2-6	13	.	CATGLSGATVQTF	TGTGCCACCGGGTTATCTGGGGCCACCGTCCAGACTTTC
TRBD2	TRBV5-1	TRBJ2-7	15	.	CASSFSGGGAYEQYF	TGCGCCAGCAGCTTTTCGGGGGGGGGTGCTTACGAGCAGTACTTC
.	TRBV9	TRBJ2-5	14	.	CASSLVAGVETQYF	TGTGCCAGCAGCTTAGTTGCAGGGGTAGAGACCCAGTACTTC
.	TRBV29-1	TRBJ1-2	13	.	CSVGGGVDYGYTF	TGCAGCGTGGGAGGTGGGGTAGACTATGGCTACACCTTC
.	TRBV5-8	TRBJ2-5	13	.	CASSLGIRETQYF	TGTGCCAGCAGCTTAGGGATACGAGAGACCCAGTACTTC
.	TRBV7-2	TRBJ2-3	15	once	CASSDRGAKTYEQYF	TGTGCCAGCAGCGATAGGGGGGCGAAGACCTACGAGCAGTATTTT
TRBD1	TRBV2	TRBJ1-5	14	.	CASRDRGHNQPQHF	TGTGCCAGCCGTGACAGGGGGCATAATCAGCCCCAGCATTTT
.	TRBV6-5	TRBJ1-4	19	.	CASSYSGVSSGGANEKLFF	TGTGCCAGCAGTTACTCGGGGGTTTCTAGCGGGGGGGCCAATGAAAAACTGTTTTTT
TRBD2	TRBV2	TRBJ2-2	15	.	CASTVSGGGSGELFF	TGTGCCAGCACGGTTAGCGGGGGGGGTTCCGGGGAGCTGTTTTTT
.	TRBV11-1	TRBJ1-6	14	many	CASSPKSLGSPLHF	TGTGCCAGCAGCCCAAAATCCTTGGGTTCACCCCTCCACTTT
.	TRBV5-4	TRBJ2-2	14	many	CASSLDRGSGELFF	TGTGCCAGCAGCTTGGATCGAGGGTCCGGGGAGCTGTTTTTT
TRBD1	TRBV20-1	TRBJ2-7	13	.	CSAQRTGGYEQYF	TGCAGTGCTCAGCGTACAGGGGGCTACGAGCAGTACTTC
TRBD1	TRBV2	TRBJ1-2	14	.	CASRPPGQASGYTF	TGTGCCAGCAGGCCCCCGGGACAGGCGTCTGGCTACACCTTC
TRBD1	TRBV6-1	TRBJ2-5	17	.	CASSATGTGSWGETQYF	TGTGCCAGCAGTGCGACAGGGACAGGGTCTTGGGGAGAGACCCAGTACTTC